Below are 6 T cell receptor beta chains sequenced from a single sample in a study of T cell changes during pregnancy in multiple sclerosis. The method was immunoSEQ multiplex PCR; TCRdb's version includes in-frame clones alone and lacks a portion of them. The sample holds 79,000 or so clones, roughly nine tenths seen once. Sequencing used CD4+ T cells from peripheral blood mononuclear cells, obtained before pregnancy. These receptors all come from a female donor with multiple sclerosis, enrolled in a pregnancy study.

V and J are TRBV5-1 and TRBJ1-2; TRBD1 is a possible D gene (6 bases). The CDR3 is made up of 13 amino acids. The V gene's germline CDR1 is SGHRS and CDR2 YFSETQ. With 2 bases removed from V and 7 bases from J, the gap between germline ends came to 12 bases. CDR3 sequence reads: CASSLYRDSGYTF. CDR3 bases: TGCGCCAGCAGCTTATACAGGGATAGTGGCTACACCTTC.

The genes are TRBV9 and TRBJ2-3; D is ambiguous. This CDR3 region has 14 residues. Germline V gene data show CDR1 as SGDLS and CDR2 as YYNGEE. Trimming stripped 4 bases from V and 1 base from J, with 10 bases between. CDR3 in DNA: TGTGCCAGCAGCCCGAGTTACCGCACAGATACGCAGTATTTT. It encodes CASSPSYRTDTQYF.

V gene TRBV7-9 combines with J gene TRBJ2-3, with 7 bases identical to TRBD1. The V segment lost 5 bases and the J segment 8 bases; nucleotides outside the gene matches: 10. CDR1 SEHNR and CDR2 FQNEAQ come from the germline V gene (reference sequence). The CDR3 contains 14 residues. The CDR3 reads CASSTPRQGTTQYF. The CDR3, as DNA: TGTGCCAGCAGCACCCCACGACAGGGCACTACGCAGTATTTT.

This clone was seen only a few times. This chain connects TRBV6-6 to TRBJ1-5; D not resolved. Germline V gene sequence: CDR1 MNHNY, CDR2 SVGAGI (reference sequence). Trimming removed 7 bases at V and 2 bases at J, with 6 bases between. The CDR3 length is 12 residues. The CDR3 sequence: CASTGGNQPQHF. The DNA of the CDR3 is TGTGCCAGCACCGGGGGCAATCAGCCCCAGCATTTT.

Here the CDR3 DNA reads TGTGCCAGTAGTACGCGTGTGGACGGGAGCTCCTACGAGCAGTACTTC. Encoded protein: CASSTRVDGSSYEQYF. The chain recombines TRBV19 with TRBJ2-7; weak D call: TRBD2 (6 bases). CDR3 length: 16 residues. The V end was cut by 4 bases, the J end by 0 bases, with 16 bases between. Germline assignment: CDR1 LNHDA and CDR2 SQIVND (reference sequence).

The V and J genes are TRBV19 and TRBJ1-3; 10 bases align to TRBD1. Germline V gives CDR1 LNHDA, CDR2 SQIVND (reference sequence). The CDR3 consists of 19 residues. Trimming cost V 5 bases and J 0 bases; bases outside gene matches: 13. The CDR3 reads CASSGHRDRGPYSGNTIYF. In nucleotides, the CDR3 is TGTGCCAGTAGTGGCCACCGGGACAGGGGACCCTACTCTGGAAACACCATATATTTT.